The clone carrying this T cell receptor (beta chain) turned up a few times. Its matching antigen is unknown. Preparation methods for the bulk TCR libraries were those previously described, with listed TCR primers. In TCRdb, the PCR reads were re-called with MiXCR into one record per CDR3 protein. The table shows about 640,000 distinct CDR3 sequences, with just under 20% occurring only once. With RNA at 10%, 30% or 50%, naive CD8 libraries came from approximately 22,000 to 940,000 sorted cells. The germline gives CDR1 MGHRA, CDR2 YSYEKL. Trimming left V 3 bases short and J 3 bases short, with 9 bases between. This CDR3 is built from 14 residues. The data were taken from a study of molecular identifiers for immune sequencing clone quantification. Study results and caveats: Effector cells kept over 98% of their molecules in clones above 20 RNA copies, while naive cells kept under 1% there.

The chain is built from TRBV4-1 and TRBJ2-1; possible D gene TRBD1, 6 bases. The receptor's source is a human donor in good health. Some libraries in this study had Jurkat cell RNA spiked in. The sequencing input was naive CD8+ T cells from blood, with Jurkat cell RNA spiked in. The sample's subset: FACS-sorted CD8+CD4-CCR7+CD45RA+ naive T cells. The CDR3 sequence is CASSHGDIYNEQFF. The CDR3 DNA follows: TGCGCCAGCAGCCACGGGGACATCTACAATGAGCAGTTCTTC.